Listed below are T cell receptor beta chains from one sample, sequenced in a study of cytomegalovirus exposure and HLA in healthy donors. TCRdb's copy holds only in-frame clones and misses some; the assay was immunoSEQ multiplex PCR. Of approximately 170,000 clones in the sample, around 85% are singletons; the top ten hold 2% to 2.5%. Sequencing was carried out using PBMCs. These TCRs come from a man younger than 45 in good health and CMV-seropositive. The conserved cysteine and the conserved F or W are not part of the CDR3 here. The order of the fields is V gene, J gene, CDR3 protein.

v_gene: TRBV5-4
j_gene: TRBJ2-3
CDR3aa: ASSISGGTDTQY

v_gene: TRBV7-9
j_gene: TRBJ1-3
CDR3aa: ASGTTGGNSGNTIY

v_gene: TRBV7-9
j_gene: TRBJ2-5
CDR3aa: ASSLTGGVRETQY

v_gene: TRBV10-3
j_gene: TRBJ1-6
CDR3aa: AIASSYNSPLH

v_gene: TRBV6-5
j_gene: TRBJ2-7
CDR3aa: ASQTGDYEQY

v_gene: TRBV9
j_gene: TRBJ2-3
CDR3aa: ASSVESSHTQY

v_gene: TRBV27
j_gene: TRBJ2-5
CDR3aa: ASSLLGRQGGETQY

v_gene: TRBV11-3
j_gene: TRBJ2-7
CDR3aa: ASSPSTGGDEQY

v_gene: TRBV7-3
j_gene: TRBJ2-3
CDR3aa: ASSLRRGGDTQY

v_gene: TRBV5-1
j_gene: TRBJ1-1
CDR3aa: ASSPGGSVEAF

v_gene: TRBV9
j_gene: TRBJ2-2
CDR3aa: ASSVGGGTGELF

v_gene: TRBV7-8
j_gene: TRBJ1-5
CDR3aa: ASSFDRGNQPQH

v_gene: TRBV5-4
j_gene: TRBJ1-4
CDR3aa: ASSLGGSGGKLF

v_gene: TRBV7-2
j_gene: TRBJ2-3
CDR3aa: ASSPRLPQY

v_gene: TRBV5-6
j_gene: TRBJ1-5
CDR3aa: ASSLYRGQPQH

v_gene: TRBV15
j_gene: TRBJ1-1
CDR3aa: ATSRVRGYGGMNTEAF

v_gene: TRBV6-5
j_gene: TRBJ1-2
CDR3aa: ASSYSTGEHYGYT

v_gene: TRBV6-1
j_gene: TRBJ2-7
CDR3aa: ATRDGGLYEQY

v_gene: TRBV4-1
j_gene: TRBJ1-1
CDR3aa: ASSQEGDNQNTEAF

v_gene: TRBV5-1
j_gene: TRBJ2-7
CDR3aa: ASSPFNSGGYEQY

v_gene: TRBV19
j_gene: TRBJ1-2
CDR3aa: ASSARQGLIAYGYT

v_gene: TRBV6-4
j_gene: TRBJ2-7
CDR3aa: ASSPRAGQGAREQY

v_gene: TRBV9
j_gene: TRBJ2-5
CDR3aa: ASSGGTSGGQETQY

v_gene: TRBV4-1
j_gene: TRBJ1-4
CDR3aa: ASSQTDRVDREKLF

v_gene: TRBV5-4
j_gene: TRBJ1-6
CDR3aa: ASSSRGQGSGSPLH

v_gene: TRBV29-1
j_gene: TRBJ2-2
CDR3aa: SPGGIDTGELF

v_gene: TRBV4-1
j_gene: TRBJ1-5
CDR3aa: ASSQGQGSIANQPQH

v_gene: TRBV13
j_gene: TRBJ2-7
CDR3aa: ASSLKPGTFSSYEQY

v_gene: TRBV7-2
j_gene: TRBJ2-2
CDR3aa: ASSKGGGETGELF

v_gene: TRBV7-2
j_gene: TRBJ2-7
CDR3aa: ASSLGAGLAGTYYEQY

v_gene: TRBV19
j_gene: TRBJ1-5
CDR3aa: ASSHGGQPQH

v_gene: TRBV29-1
j_gene: TRBJ2-7
CDR3aa: SAGGGLAYEQY

v_gene: TRBV14
j_gene: TRBJ1-6
CDR3aa: ASSQEAQGFSPLH

v_gene: TRBV29-1
j_gene: TRBJ2-3
CDR3aa: SANSADTQY

v_gene: TRBV4-3
j_gene: TRBJ2-1
CDR3aa: ASSQDPSGGAGEQF

v_gene: TRBV6-1
j_gene: TRBJ2-2
CDR3aa: ASSGGLAGASNTGELF

v_gene: TRBV6-6
j_gene: TRBJ1-2
CDR3aa: ASSYRTGIYGYT

v_gene: TRBV4-3
j_gene: TRBJ1-2
CDR3aa: ASSQDRGWYGYT

v_gene: TRBV13
j_gene: TRBJ2-7
CDR3aa: ASSLGRGSYEQY

v_gene: TRBV5-1
j_gene: TRBJ2-5
CDR3aa: ASSSALAGGLQETQY

v_gene: TRBV7-9
j_gene: TRBJ1-5
CDR3aa: ASSLQGLNQPQH

v_gene: TRBV4-3
j_gene: TRBJ1-1
CDR3aa: ASSHPGVDTEAF

v_gene: TRBV7-9
j_gene: TRBJ2-1
CDR3aa: ASSTRLAGVTLSYNEQF

v_gene: TRBV2
j_gene: TRBJ2-7
CDR3aa: ASSQQGNEQY

v_gene: TRBV9
j_gene: TRBJ2-1
CDR3aa: ASSVSSHAGWDEQF

v_gene: TRBV5-1
j_gene: TRBJ2-5
CDR3aa: ASSWEGGRWETQY

v_gene: TRBV9
j_gene: TRBJ2-7
CDR3aa: ASSPTANYEQY

v_gene: TRBV27
j_gene: TRBJ1-2
CDR3aa: ASAHSGQGGVANYGYT

v_gene: TRBV4-3
j_gene: TRBJ2-5
CDR3aa: ASSQDRDRGKETQY

v_gene: TRBV7-2
j_gene: TRBJ2-5
CDR3aa: ASSLVAGAALETQY

v_gene: TRBV4-3
j_gene: TRBJ2-6
CDR3aa: ASSQDGRGKAGANVLT

v_gene: TRBV5-1
j_gene: TRBJ2-5
CDR3aa: ASSSDGGGGIQY